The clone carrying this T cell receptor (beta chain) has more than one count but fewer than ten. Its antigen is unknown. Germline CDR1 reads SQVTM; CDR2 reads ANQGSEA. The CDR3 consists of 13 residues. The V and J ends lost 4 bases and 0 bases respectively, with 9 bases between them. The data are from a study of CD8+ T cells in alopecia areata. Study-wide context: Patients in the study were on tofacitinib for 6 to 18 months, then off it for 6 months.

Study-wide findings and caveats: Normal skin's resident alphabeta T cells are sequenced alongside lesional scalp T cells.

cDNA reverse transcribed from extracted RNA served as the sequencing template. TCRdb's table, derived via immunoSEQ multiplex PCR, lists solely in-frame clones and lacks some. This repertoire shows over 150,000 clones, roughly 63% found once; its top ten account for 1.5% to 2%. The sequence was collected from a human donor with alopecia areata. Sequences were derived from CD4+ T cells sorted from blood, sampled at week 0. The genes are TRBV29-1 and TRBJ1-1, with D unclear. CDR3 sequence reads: CSVVQQLNTEAFF. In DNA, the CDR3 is TGCAGCGTTGTGCAACAGCTGAACACTGAAGCTTTCTTT.